A single sample is the source of the 32 T cell receptor beta chains below, sequenced in a study of regulatory T cells in long-lasting Graves disease. This sample's time point: newly diagnosed GD, antithyroid drugs for less than 3 months. Extracted RNA from PBMCs served as the source of the TCR library. HTBI primers from iRepertoire and Arm-PCR of CDR3 regions yielded the TCR beta libraries. TCRdb processed the multiplex PCR reads anew with MiXCR; each CDR3 protein has one entry. Here the sample spans approximately 310,000 distinct CDR3 sequences, 18% being singletons. The specimen was peripheral blood mononuclear cells (PBMCs), collected at new diagnosis, from a patient treated with antithyroid drugs. These receptors all come from a female donor with Graves disease.

This clonotype has ten or more counts. The chain uses TRBV11-2 and TRBJ2-7, with D possibly TRBD1 on 6 matching bases. V lost 5 bases and J lost 3, with 11 bases in between. The germline gives CDR1 SGHAT, CDR2 FQNNGV. This CDR3 is 13 amino acids long. The CDR3 DNA is TGTGCCAGCAGCCAGGGGAGCTTCTACGAGCAGTACTTC. Residues: CASSQGSFYEQYF.

The CDR3 sequence: CATADRGLYEQYF. The DNA for the CDR3 is TGTGCCACCGCGGACAGGGGGCTGTACGAGCAGTACTTC. The J gene is TRBJ2-7, the V gene TRBV19, with 11 positions matching TRBD1. With V trimmed by 10 bases and J by 4 bases, 6 bases remained unmatched. Germline V gene sequence: CDR1 LNHDA, CDR2 SQIVND (reference sequence). This CDR3 spans 13 amino acids.

This clonotype appeared many times. This chain connects TRBV12-3 or TRBV12-4 to TRBJ2-7, with D perhaps TRBD2 (5 bases). V dropped 8 bases and J dropped 5 bases, with 10 bases sitting between them. CDR3 length equals 11 residues. This CDR3 is CASSSRDEQYF. For the CDR3, the DNA is TGTGCCAGCTCGTCGCGGGACGAGCAGTACTTC.

The table lists this clonotype with a few counts. V is TRBV7-2 and J is TRBJ1-5; D is ambiguous. The V end was cut by 1 base, the J end by 1 base, with 11 bases between. Germline values: CDR1 SGHTA, CDR2 FQGNSA. CDR3 length equals 16 residues. The CDR3 DNA reads as TGTGCCAGCAGCTTAGGTACCAGAGCAAGCAATCAGCCCCAGCATTTT. Translation gives CASSLGTRASNQPQHF.

As concerns this clonotype: The junction differs from germline at one of its ends, possibly a read error. The chain employs TRBV20-1 and TRBJ2-1; weak D call: TRBD1 (5 bases). CDR1 is DFQATT, CDR2 SNEGSKA, per germline (reference sequence). The CDR3 has 12 residues. CDR3 residues: CSARGGPRGPIF. The CDR3 bases are TGCAGTGCTAGAGGGGGCCCCAGAGGTCCTATCTTC.

This clonotype occurred many times. This chain joins TRBV12-3 or TRBV12-4 and TRBJ2-1; TRBD2 matches at 7 bases. This CDR3 is 13 amino acids long. V was clipped by 6 bases and J by 6 bases; unmatched bases: 5. The DNA for the CDR3 is TGTGCCAGCAGCACCGGGACTATCAATGAGCAGTTCTTC. Protein product: CASSTGTINEQFF.

The chain joins TRBV28 to TRBJ2-1, with TRBD2 matching 8 bases. The CDR3 runs 14 residues. V shed 5 bases, J shed 6 bases, and the junction held 6 bases outside the gene matches. The germline CDR1 and CDR2 sequences are MDHEN and SYDVKM. The CDR3 reads CASSTGGEGNEQFF. CDR3 in DNA: TGTGCCAGCAGTACGGGGGGGGAGGGCAATGAGCAGTTCTTC.

This clonotype was observed a handful of times. The V and J genes are TRBV7-9 and TRBJ2-7; D call uncertain. V shed 5 bases and J shed 2 bases, with 16 bases lying between them. This CDR3 spans 15 amino acids. Looked up from germline, CDR1 is SEHNR and CDR2 is FQNEAQ (reference sequence). The CDR3 sequence is CASSNHLDGTYEQYF. DNA for the CDR3: TGTGCCAGCAGCAATCACCTGGACGGAACCTACGAGCAGTACTTC. Using reference TRBV7-9 and TRBJ2-7 for the parts outside the CDR3, the full variable domain is DTGVSQNPRHKITKRGQNVTFRCDPISEHNRLYWYRQTLGQGPEFLTYFQNEAQLEKSRLLSDRFSAERPKGSFSTLEIQRTEQGDSAMYLCASSNHLDGTYEQYFGPGTRLTVT.

This clonotype was counted at least ten times. The chain joins TRBV9 to TRBJ2-1, with a possible D match to TRBD2 (5 bases). Germline lookup yields CDR1 SGDLS and CDR2 YYNGEE. Trimming left V 8 bases short and J 5 bases short, with 20 bases between. CDR3 length: 15 amino acids. This chain's CDR3 is CASNKLWAGDNEQFF. CDR3 coding DNA: TGTGCCAGTAACAAGCTATGGGCCGGGGACAATGAGCAGTTCTTC.

This clonotype was detected ten times or more. This chain's CDR3 is CASSPHRSNYGYTF. The CDR3 nucleotides are TGCGCCAGCAGCCCCCACAGGTCGAACTATGGCTACACCTTC. This chain joins TRBV5-1 and TRBJ1-2; a weak D match, TRBD1 (5 bases). The CDR3 length is 14 residues. Germline values: CDR1 SGHRS, CDR2 YFSETQ. Deletions cut 4 bases from V and 2 bases from J, with 12 bases between.

The sample holds many counts of this clonotype. The chain is built from TRBV28 and TRBJ2-2; D unresolved. Germline V gene sequence: CDR1 MDHEN, CDR2 SYDVKM. This CDR3 comprises 16 residues. The germline V and J ends were trimmed by 2 bases and 4 bases, with 14 bases remaining between them. CDR3 protein: CASSLQTSFGTGELFF. In DNA form, the CDR3 reads TGTGCCAGCAGTTTACAGACCAGTTTCGGCACCGGGGAGCTGTTTTTT.

A word on this clonotype: Its ends do not fully match the called genes, so a read error is possible. The chain carries TRBV7-9 and TRBJ1-5, with unresolved D. CDR3 length: 18 residues. Germline CDR1 is SEHNR and CDR2 is FQNEAQ (reference sequence). The CDR3 protein is CANSPKVGRFGMDQPQHF. The CDR3 region has the DNA TGTGCCAACAGCCCAAAGGTCGGGAGGTTCGGGATGGATCAGCCCCAGCATTTT.

This clonotype has at least ten counts. The chain carries TRBV2 and TRBJ2-1, with D perhaps TRBD2 (5 bases). This CDR3 is built from 12 residues. Trimming left V 6 bases short and J 8 bases short, with 11 bases between. Germline V gene lookup returns CDR1 SNHLY and CDR2 FYNNEI. The CDR3 loop reads CASSPGLDEQFF. CDR3 DNA: TGTGCCAGCAGCCCCGGACTGGATGAGCAGTTCTTC.

The V and J genes are TRBV18 and TRBJ2-5; D is undetermined. The V and J ends lost 2 bases and 0 bases respectively, with 10 bases between them. The germline CDR1 and CDR2 sequences are KGHSH and LQKENI. There are 15 residues in the CDR3. CDR3 amino acids: CASSPNAGHQETQYF. The CDR3, as DNA: TGTGCCAGCTCACCAAACGCCGGCCACCAAGAGACCCAGTACTTC.

The chain employs TRBV28 and TRBJ2-1, with 14 bases fitting TRBD2. From germline, CDR1 is MDHEN and CDR2 SYDVKM. This CDR3 has 13 residues. Germline trimming cut 11 bases from V and 8 bases from J; bases unmatched to any gene: 5. CDR3 in amino acids: CAGGLAGGDEQFF. The DNA for the CDR3 is TGTGCCGGCGGACTAGCGGGAGGAGATGAGCAGTTCTTC.

Worth noting for this clonotype: A far larger clone is a single base away, which makes a read error likely. CDR3 sequence reads: CASSGTGYKQYF. CDR3 nucleotides: TGTGCCAGCAGTGGGACAGGCTACAAGCAGTACTTC. The chain recombines TRBV2 with TRBJ2-3, with TRBD1 matching 7 bases. The J call could be wrong; TRBJ2-7 is a better fit for the DNA end. The CDR3 runs to 12 residues. Germline CDR1 SNHLY, CDR2 FYNNEI.

In its sample, this clonotype was seen many times. The chain is built from TRBV3-1 and TRBJ1-1; D gene ambiguous. Germline V gives CDR1 LGHDT, CDR2 YNNKEL (reference sequence). The ends were cut back, 0 bases at V and 2 bases at J, with 7 bases in the middle. The CDR3 totals 14 residues. The chain's CDR3 is CASSQEQENTEAFF. As DNA, the CDR3 is TGTGCCAGCAGCCAAGAACAAGAAAACACTGAAGCTTTCTTT.

This clonotype was found a few times. The chain joins TRBV3-1 to TRBJ2-1; D is perhaps TRBD1 (6 bases). The CDR3 spans 13 residues. Trimming removed 3 bases from V and 10 bases from J, with 13 bases in between. In germline, CDR1 is LGHDT, CDR2 YNNKEL (reference sequence). CDR3 in amino acids: CASSQPTGYEQFF. As DNA, the CDR3 is TGTGCCAGCAGCCAGCCGACAGGATACGAGCAGTTCTTC.

This clonotype was detected many times. This sequence joins TRBV18 and TRBJ2-7; perhaps TRBD2 as D (5 bases). V lost 3 bases to trimming and J lost 4 bases, with 10 bases between them. Looked up from germline, CDR1 is KGHSH and CDR2 is LQKENI. The CDR3 totals 13 residues. CDR3 protein: CASSPQTMYEQYF. CDR3 bases: TGTGCCAGCTCACCCCAGACTATGTACGAGCAGTACTTC.

Many counts were recorded for this clonotype. V is TRBV6-1 and J is TRBJ1-5; the match to TRBD1 covers 10 bases. The V segment lost 7 bases and the J segment 6 bases; nucleotides outside the gene matches: 12. The CDR3 is 16 amino acids. Germline loops: CDR1 MNHNS, CDR2 SASEGT. The CDR3 DNA sequence: TGTGCCAGCACCACCCGGAGGACAGGGGGAGTTCAGCCCCAGCATTTT. Translation gives CASTTRRTGGVQPQHF.

Written as DNA, the CDR3 is TGTGCCAGCAGCCAAGCCGCCGGGGGGGCCAACGTCCTGACTTTC. Amino acids: CASSQAAGGANVLTF. V gene TRBV3-1 combines with J gene TRBJ2-6, with D unclear. The CDR3 length is 15 residues. From germline, CDR1 is LGHDT and CDR2 YNNKEL (reference sequence). V lost 1 base, J lost 4 bases, and 8 bases lay in between.

This clonotype was picked up a small number of times. This rearrangement joins TRBV11-2 to TRBJ2-2; D is perhaps TRBD1 (7 bases). Germline values: CDR1 SGHAT, CDR2 FQNNGV. The CDR3 runs 19 residues. Trimming pared 1 base from V and 1 base from J, leaving 19 bases between. This chain's CDR3 is CASSLGRGQGRRNTGELFF. CDR3 bases: TGTGCCAGCAGCTTAGGGAGGGGGCAAGGGAGGAGGAACACCGGGGAGCTGTTTTTT.

Concerning this clonotype: A read error may produce the germline difference seen at one junction end. CDR3 in DNA: TGTGCCAGCAGCTTCGACCGGGCTCTAAGGGACAATAAGCAGTTCTTC. Translated: CASSFDRALRDNKQFF. The chain employs TRBV3-1 and TRBJ2-1, with a weak D call TRBD1 (6 bases). There are 16 residues in the CDR3. In germline, CDR1 is LGHDT, CDR2 YNNKEL (reference sequence).

This clonotype was recorded many times. This rearrangement joins TRBV11-3 to TRBJ2-3; 11 bases agree with TRBD2. The CDR3 has 13 residues. V trimming: 2 bases; J trimming: 13 bases; junction bases outside the gene matches: 5. CDR1 is SGHNT and CDR2 is YENEEA in the germline V gene. CDR3 in amino acids: CASSLLLAGEKYF. The DNA for the CDR3 is TGTGCCAGCAGCTTATTACTAGCGGGAGAAAAGTATTTT.

There are a few counts of this clonotype. One junction end disagrees with the germline gene, perhaps due to a read error. This chain connects TRBV20-1 to TRBJ2-1; 9 bases map to TRBD1. Germline V lookup: CDR1 DFQATT, CDR2 SNEGSKA (reference sequence). This CDR3 contains 15 residues. CDR3 DNA: TGCAGTGCTAGAGGGGGGACAGGGCCTTACAGTGAGCAGTTCTTC. Translating gives CSARGGTGPYSEQFF.

This clonotype came up a few times. V gene TRBV5-1 combines with J gene TRBJ2-5; 8 positions agree with TRBD2. The trim removed 2 bases at V and 5 bases at J, leaving 8 bases unmatched. Germline loops: CDR1 SGHRS, CDR2 YFSETQ. The CDR3 is 15 residues long. The CDR3 loop reads CASSLSGRGEETQYF. The CDR3 DNA reads as TGCGCCAGCAGCTTAAGCGGGAGAGGCGAGGAGACCCAGTACTTC.

This clonotype has ten or more counts. The V call is TRBV11-2, the J call TRBJ1-2; D call uncertain. The germline gives CDR1 SGHAT, CDR2 FQNNGV. The CDR3 is made up of 14 amino acids. Trimming cost V 2 bases and J 5 bases, with 12 bases left between them. The CDR3 loop is CASSLLATEYGYTF. The CDR3 DNA follows: TGTGCCAGCAGCTTATTAGCGACGGAGTATGGCTACACCTTC.

This clonotype was seen many times. This sequence joins TRBV3-1 and TRBJ2-7; D is uncertain. Per germline, CDR1 LGHDT and CDR2 YNNKEL (reference sequence). The CDR3 extends over 13 amino acids. With 0 bases removed from V and 6 bases from J, the gap between germline ends came to 9 bases. CDR3 coding DNA: TGTGCCAGCAGCCAAGACCCCCTAGGCGAGCAGTACTTC. Its protein is CASSQDPLGEQYF.

This clonotype was observed at least ten times. The J gene is TRBJ2-7, the V gene TRBV6-1; D might be TRBD1 or TRBD2, each matching 6 bases. V dropped 7 bases and J dropped 9 bases, with 25 bases sitting between them. The CDR3 runs to 15 residues. Per germline, CDR1 MNHNS and CDR2 SASEGT. Written as DNA, the CDR3 is TGTGCCAGCATTAACGATTGGGGGGCCCAGCTTGTGCAGTACTTC. Translated: CASINDWGAQLVQYF.

This clonotype was seen ten or more times. The V gene is TRBV5-1, the J gene TRBJ2-3; no firm D call. Looked up from germline, CDR1 is SGHRS and CDR2 is YFSETQ. V was pared by 2 bases and J by 1 base, with 5 bases between. CDR3 length equals 13 residues. This CDR3 is CASSFFGTDTQYF. The CDR3 bases are TGCGCCAGCAGCTTTTTCGGCACAGATACGCAGTATTTT.

This sequence joins TRBV9 and TRBJ1-4; 7 bases line up with TRBD1. J lost 6 bases, V lost 0 bases, and 11 bases had no gene match. The CDR3 has 17 residues. Looked up from germline, CDR1 is SGDLS and CDR2 is YYNGEE. In nucleotides, the CDR3 is TGTGCCAGCAGCGTAGAACTGAGGGGCAGGGGGGATGAAAAACTGTTTTTT. Amino acid sequence: CASSVELRGRGDEKLFF. Full variable domain (outside the CDR3, taken from reference TRBV9 and TRBJ1-4): DSGVTQTPKHLITATGQRVTLRCSPRSGDLSVYWYQQSLDQGLQFLIQYYNGEERAKGNILERFSAQQFPDLHSELNLSSLELGDSALYFCASSVELRGRGDEKLFFGSGTQLSVL.

This clonotype was seen a handful of times. This chain links TRBV24-1 with TRBJ2-1; D is perhaps TRBD2 (6 bases). The ends were cut back, 9 bases at V and 4 bases at J, with 15 bases in the middle. Germline lookup yields CDR1 KGHDR and CDR2 SFDVKD. The CDR3 is 14 residues long. This chain's CDR3 is CATSDGTPYNEQFF. The CDR3 DNA sequence: TGTGCCACCTCTGACGGGACTCCGTACAATGAGCAGTTCTTC.